This TCR beta chain derives from a study of T cell responses to AZD1222 COVID-19 vaccine (dated by TCRdb to about 2021). About the study as a whole: Because spike-specific TCR depth and breadth did not differ between the two schedules, AZD1222 recipients who got a second dose at roughly 4 weeks were pooled with those who got a second dose at roughly 12 weeks. TCR sequencing covered about 230 trial participants: 207 given two doses of AZD1222 and approximately 26 given two doses of MenACWY control vaccine. Trial participants were enrolled into age subgroups of 18-55, 56-69 and 70-plus years, which contained about 150, 28 and 57 TCR-sequenced participants, respectively.

Paper-wide results and their limitations: Reportedly, almost half of the unique spike-specific TCRs recognized epitopes lying outside the regions that are mutated in the B.1.351 and B.1.1.7 variants. Because no day 14 peak-response samples were available, the repertoires could be characterized only after the peak T cell response. Participants were mostly white British and included more females than males, and it was suggested by the authors that clonal diversity may have been underestimated. The vaccine-associated CD4 TCRs covered the entire spike protein, and the dominant responses fell in regions 160-218 and 743-854. Spike-specific TCR breadth and depth rose significantly after two AZD1222 doses compared with day 0 and with MenACWY recipients. In the small 56-69-year group, the increase in depth fell short of significance, most likely because of low power. Conclusions about previously exposed vaccinees were limited because only six AZD1222 recipients were SARS-CoV-2 seropositive at baseline.

V lost 3 bases and J lost 5 bases; the stretch between them is 2 bases long. The CDR3 goes from the cysteine to the phenylalanine over 11 residues. Only CDR3 DNA is held: 33 bases, read in frame from base 1. Concerning this clone itself: The specificity of this receptor is unknown. Base quality data are lacking; no much larger clone is found one base away.

The CDR3 regions of human TCRbeta chains were subjected to immunosequencing. In the original analysis: TCRs in the repertoires were matched against a reference library of SARS-CoV-2-specific TCRs that had been generated with the MIRA antigen-specificity platform. Breadth meant the fraction of unique TCRs that were SARS-CoV-2-associated, whereas depth meant the fraction of total T cells that were SARS-CoV-2-associated. Using the MIRA data, every spike-specific TCR was mapped to the spike region that the TCR reacted to and assigned to either a CD4 or a CD8 class. Log10-transformed breadth and depth values were compared by one-way ANOVA with Sidak's multiple comparisons tests. TCRdb provides this immuneACCESS table in a form limited to in-frame rearrangements. Some clones are lacking; in checked studies, under half of them reflect an unresolved V gene, and why the rest are absent is not known. V and J calls and clone size are copied from that table; D and trimming were computed from the DNA. This sample gives more than 100,000 clones in total; around 90% of them show up just once. The ten largest clones represent 1.2% of the sample.

What the time point label conveys for this sample: baseline before first vaccination. Samples from vaccinated people were obtained from the UK trials COV001 and COV002, which included a single-blind randomized controlled phase 2/3 trial of AZD1222 (ChAdOx1 nCoV-19) in healthy adults. Trial participant PBMC samples were collected at day 0 and day 28 after the second dose for TCRbeta chain sequencing. The chain is made from TRBV12-3 or TRBV12-4 and TRBJ2-4; the D segment cannot be called with confidence. The receptor's source is an adult in good health. Sample: peripheral blood, taken on day 0 of AZD1222 vaccination. The CDR3: CASSLENIQYF. Here is the DNA: TGTGCCAGCAGTTTGGAAAACATTCAGTACTTC.